Below, one T cell receptor (beta chain) is given with its context. This sample was taken from a study of blood T cell repertoires in COVID-19. Study in general: Sites across the United States, Italy and Spain contributed samples from acute and convalescent COVID-19. PBMCs, B-cell-depleted T cells, or T cells were the source of the cDNA or gDNA that made up the material.

Original methodology: Amplification from reference gene primers served as the basis for estimated nucleated cell counts. The data were produced by immunoSEQ multiplex PCR, yet TCRdb's version contains in-frame clones alone and is incomplete. Clonal size and the V and J genes are those of that table, whereas D and trimming came from the DNA. The sample includes 55,000 to 90,000 clones, roughly four fifths of them seen just once. Trimming removed 0 bases from V and 1 base from J; junction bases left unmatched: 1. This CDR3 spans 16 amino acids. Germline V lookup: CDR1 LGHNA, CDR2 YSLEER. Sequencing input: peripheral blood. The chain uses TRBV4-3 and TRBJ2-2; 8 bases fit TRBD1. The source of this sequence is a woman between 65 and 79 years old with acute or convalescent COVID-19. The CDR3 sequence: CASSQDGTGNTGELFF. As DNA, the CDR3 is TGCGCCAGCAGCCAAGATGGGACAGGGAACACCGGGGAGCTGTTTTTT.